The entry below describes one T cell receptor (beta chain). No antigen is known for it. TCRdb called the reads again in MiXCR, with one record for every CDR3 protein. The sample holds more than 55,000 distinct CDR3 sequences, approximately 22% seen once. CDR1 is SGHVS and CDR2 is FQNEAQ in the germline V gene. Trimming removed 1 base from V and 0 bases from J, with 7 bases in between. The CDR3 sequence is 14 residues long. The sample is drawn from a study of T cell repertoires in cytomegalovirus infection. Background on the study: It was recently identified HLA-C-restricted and well-studied HLA-B-restricted CMV epitopes that the study used.

The sample in question was CD8+ T cells from cultured PBMCs, obtained from culture after CMV antigen stimulation. The rearrangement links TRBV7-8 to TRBJ2-7, with D unresolved. This TCR derives from a human donor in good health (CMV status not recorded). Some clones in this sample may be carry-over from other donors' samples. The CDR3 region has the DNA TGTGCCAGCAGCTTAGGAGATCCCTCCTACGAGCAGTACTTC. Its protein is CASSLGDPSYEQYF.